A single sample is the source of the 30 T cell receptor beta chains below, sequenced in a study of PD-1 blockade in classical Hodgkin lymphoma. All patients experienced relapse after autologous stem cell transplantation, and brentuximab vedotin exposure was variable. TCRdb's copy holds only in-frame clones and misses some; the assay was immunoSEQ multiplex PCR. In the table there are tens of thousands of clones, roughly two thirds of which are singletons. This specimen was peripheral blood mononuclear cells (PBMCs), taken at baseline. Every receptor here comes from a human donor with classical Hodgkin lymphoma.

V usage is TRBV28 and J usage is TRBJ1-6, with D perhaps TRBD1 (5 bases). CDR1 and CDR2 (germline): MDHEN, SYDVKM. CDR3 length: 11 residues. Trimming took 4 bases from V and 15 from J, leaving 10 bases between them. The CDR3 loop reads CASSYGTLLHF. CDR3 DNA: TGTGCCAGCAGTTACGGGACCCTCCTCCACTTT.

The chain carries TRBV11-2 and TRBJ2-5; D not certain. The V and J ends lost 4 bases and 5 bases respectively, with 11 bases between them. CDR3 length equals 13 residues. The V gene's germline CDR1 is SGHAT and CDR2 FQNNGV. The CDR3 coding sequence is TGTGCCAGCAGCTCGACGGTTCAGGAGACCCAGTACTTC. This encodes CASSSTVQETQYF.

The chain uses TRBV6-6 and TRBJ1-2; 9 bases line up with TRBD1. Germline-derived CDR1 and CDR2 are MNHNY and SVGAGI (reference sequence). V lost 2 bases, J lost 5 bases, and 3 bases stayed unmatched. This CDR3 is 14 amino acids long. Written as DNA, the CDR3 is TGTGCCAGCAGTTACCTGGGACAGGGTTATGGCTACACCTTC. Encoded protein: CASSYLGQGYGYTF.

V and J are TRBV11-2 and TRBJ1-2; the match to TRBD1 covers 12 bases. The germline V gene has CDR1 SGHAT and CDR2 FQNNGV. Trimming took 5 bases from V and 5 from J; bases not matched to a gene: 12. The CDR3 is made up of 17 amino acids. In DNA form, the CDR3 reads TGTGCCAGCAGCCCTTCCGGGACAGGGGGCGCAGGATATGGCTACACCTTC. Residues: CASSPSGTGGAGYGYTF.

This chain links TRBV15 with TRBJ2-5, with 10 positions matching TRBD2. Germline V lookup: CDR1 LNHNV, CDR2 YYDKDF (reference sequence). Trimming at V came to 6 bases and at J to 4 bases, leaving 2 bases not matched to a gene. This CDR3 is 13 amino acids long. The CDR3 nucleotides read TGTGCCACCAGAAGACTAGCGGGAGAGACCCAGTACTTC. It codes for CATRRLAGETQYF.

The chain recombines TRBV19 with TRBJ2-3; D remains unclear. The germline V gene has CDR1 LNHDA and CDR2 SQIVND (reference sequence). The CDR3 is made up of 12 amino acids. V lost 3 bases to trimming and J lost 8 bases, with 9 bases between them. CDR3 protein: CASSILGGTQYF. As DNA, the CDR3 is TGTGCCAGTAGTATTCTAGGCGGTACGCAGTATTTT.

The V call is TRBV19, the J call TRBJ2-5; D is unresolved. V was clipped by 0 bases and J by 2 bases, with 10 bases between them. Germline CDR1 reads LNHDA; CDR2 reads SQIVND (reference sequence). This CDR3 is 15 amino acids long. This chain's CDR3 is CASSIDLPRQETQYF. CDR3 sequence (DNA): TGTGCCAGTAGTATAGACCTACCTAGGCAAGAGACCCAGTACTTC.

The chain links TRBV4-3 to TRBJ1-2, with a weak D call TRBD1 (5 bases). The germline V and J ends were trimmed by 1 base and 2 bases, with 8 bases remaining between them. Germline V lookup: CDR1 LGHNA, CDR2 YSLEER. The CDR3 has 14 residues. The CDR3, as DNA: TGCGCCAGCAGCCAAGGGACAACGAACTATGGCTACACCTTC. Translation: CASSQGTTNYGYTF.

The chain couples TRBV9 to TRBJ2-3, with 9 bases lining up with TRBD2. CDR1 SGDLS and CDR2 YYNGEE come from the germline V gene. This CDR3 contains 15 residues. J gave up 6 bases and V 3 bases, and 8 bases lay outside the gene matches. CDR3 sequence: CASSAIAGVTDTQYF. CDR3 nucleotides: TGTGCCAGCAGCGCCATAGCGGGGGTGACGGATACGCAGTATTTT.

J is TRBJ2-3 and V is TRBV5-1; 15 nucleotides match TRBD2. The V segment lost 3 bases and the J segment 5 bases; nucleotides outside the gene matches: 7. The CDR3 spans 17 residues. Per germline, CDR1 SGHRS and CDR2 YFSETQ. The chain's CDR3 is CASSSGLAGGPVDTQYF. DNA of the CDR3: TGCGCCAGCAGCTCCGGACTAGCGGGAGGGCCTGTAGATACGCAGTATTTT.

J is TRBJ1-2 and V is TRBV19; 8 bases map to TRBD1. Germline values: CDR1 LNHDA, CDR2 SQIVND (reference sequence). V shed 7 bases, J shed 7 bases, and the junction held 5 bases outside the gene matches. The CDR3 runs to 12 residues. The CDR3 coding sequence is TGTGCCAGTACCCTGACAGGGGCTGGCTACACCTTC. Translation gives CASTLTGAGYTF.

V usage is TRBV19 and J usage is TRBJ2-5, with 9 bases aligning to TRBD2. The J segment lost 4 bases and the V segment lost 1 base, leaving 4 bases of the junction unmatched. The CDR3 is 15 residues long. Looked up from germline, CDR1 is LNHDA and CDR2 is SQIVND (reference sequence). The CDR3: CASSIGGGGGETQYF. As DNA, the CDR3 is TGTGCCAGTAGTATAGGTGGCGGGGGGGGAGAGACCCAGTACTTC.

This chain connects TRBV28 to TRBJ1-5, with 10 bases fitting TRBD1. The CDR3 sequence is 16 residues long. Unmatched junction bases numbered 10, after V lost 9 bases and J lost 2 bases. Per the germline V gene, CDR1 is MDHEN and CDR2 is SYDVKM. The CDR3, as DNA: TGTGCCAGTACAAGACAGGGGGCTAGAGGCAATCAGCCCCAGCATTTT. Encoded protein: CASTRQGARGNQPQHF.

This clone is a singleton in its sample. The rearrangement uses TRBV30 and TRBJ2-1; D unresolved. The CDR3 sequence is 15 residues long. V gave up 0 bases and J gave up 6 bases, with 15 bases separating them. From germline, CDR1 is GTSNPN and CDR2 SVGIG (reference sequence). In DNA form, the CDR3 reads TGTGCCTGGAGTGTACTTAAACCGCTAAGCAATGAGCAGTTCTTC. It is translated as CAWSVLKPLSNEQFF.

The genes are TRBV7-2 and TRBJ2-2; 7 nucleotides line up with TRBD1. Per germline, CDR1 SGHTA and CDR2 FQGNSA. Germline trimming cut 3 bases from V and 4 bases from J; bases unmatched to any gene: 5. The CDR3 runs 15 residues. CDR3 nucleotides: TGTGCCAGCAGCTTGAAACAGGGGCCCACCGGGGAGCTGTTTTTT. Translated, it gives CASSLKQGPTGELFF.

The CDR3 bases are TGCAGTTTGAGGAGGGCGGGCGGGGAGCTGTTTTTT. This codes for CSLRRAGGELFF. The chain has TRBV29-1 and TRBJ2-2, with TRBD2 as a possible D gene (6 bases). The CDR3 totals 12 residues. CDR1 and CDR2 (germline): SQVTM, ANQGSEA.

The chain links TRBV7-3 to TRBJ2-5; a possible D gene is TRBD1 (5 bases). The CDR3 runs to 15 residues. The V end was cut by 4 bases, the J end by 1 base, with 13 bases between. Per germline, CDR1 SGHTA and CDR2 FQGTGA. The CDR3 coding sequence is TGTGCCAGCAGCTCCCCCCGACAGAGCCAAGAGACCCAGTACTTC. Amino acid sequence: CASSSPRQSQETQYF.

In nucleotides, the CDR3 is TGTGCCAGCAGCTTAATCTCTGAAGCTTTCTTT. Protein: CASSLISEAFF. The V and J genes are TRBV7-9 and TRBJ1-1; D remains unclear. This CDR3 is built from 11 residues. V shed 2 bases and J shed 6 bases, with 4 bases lying between them. Germline loops: CDR1 SEHNR, CDR2 FQNEAQ (reference sequence).

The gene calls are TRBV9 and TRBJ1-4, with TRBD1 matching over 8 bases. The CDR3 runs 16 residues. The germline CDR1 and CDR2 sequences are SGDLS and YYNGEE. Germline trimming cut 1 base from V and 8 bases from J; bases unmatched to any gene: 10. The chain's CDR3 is CASSVTGQGAAEKLFF. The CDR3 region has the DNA TGTGCCAGCAGCGTAACCGGACAGGGAGCGGCGGAAAAACTGTTTTTT.

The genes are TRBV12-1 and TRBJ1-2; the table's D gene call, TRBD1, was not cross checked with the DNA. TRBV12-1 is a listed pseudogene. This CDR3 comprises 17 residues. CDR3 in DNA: TGTGCCAGCAGCTTTTTTGGACAGGGAGTTCTCGACTATGGCTACACCTTC. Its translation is CASSFFGQGVLDYGYTF.

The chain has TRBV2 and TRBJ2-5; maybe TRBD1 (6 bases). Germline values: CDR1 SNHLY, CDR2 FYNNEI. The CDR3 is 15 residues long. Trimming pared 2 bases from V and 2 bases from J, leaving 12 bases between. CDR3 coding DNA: TGTGCCAGCAGTGAACCCACAGGGCAGCAAGAGACCCAGTACTTC. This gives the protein CASSEPTGQQETQYF. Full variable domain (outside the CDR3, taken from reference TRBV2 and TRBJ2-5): EPEVTQTPSHQVTQMGQEVILRCVPISNHLYFYWYRQILGQKVEFLVSFYNNEISEKSEIFDDQFSVERPDGSNFTLKIRSTKLEDSAMYFCASSEPTGQQETQYFGPGTRLLVL.

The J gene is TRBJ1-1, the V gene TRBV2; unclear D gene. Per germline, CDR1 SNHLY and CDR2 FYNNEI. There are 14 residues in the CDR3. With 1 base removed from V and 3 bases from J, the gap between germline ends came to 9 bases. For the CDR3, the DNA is TGTGCCAGCAGTGAAGTTGGAGGGTACACTGAAGCTTTCTTT. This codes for CASSEVGGYTEAFF.

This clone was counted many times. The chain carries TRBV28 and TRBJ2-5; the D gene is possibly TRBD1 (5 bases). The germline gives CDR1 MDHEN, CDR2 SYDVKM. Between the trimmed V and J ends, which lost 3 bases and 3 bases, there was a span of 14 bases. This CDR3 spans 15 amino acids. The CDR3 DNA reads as TGTGCCAGCAGTTTTCAGTCTGCAGGGAAAGAGACCCAGTACTTC. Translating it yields CASSFQSAGKETQYF.

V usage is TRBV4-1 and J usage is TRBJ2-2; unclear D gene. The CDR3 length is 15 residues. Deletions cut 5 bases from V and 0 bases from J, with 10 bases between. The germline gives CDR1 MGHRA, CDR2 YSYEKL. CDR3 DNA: TGCGCCAGCAGCAAAGGTTCCTCGAACACCGGGGAGCTGTTTTTT. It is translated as CASSKGSSNTGELFF.

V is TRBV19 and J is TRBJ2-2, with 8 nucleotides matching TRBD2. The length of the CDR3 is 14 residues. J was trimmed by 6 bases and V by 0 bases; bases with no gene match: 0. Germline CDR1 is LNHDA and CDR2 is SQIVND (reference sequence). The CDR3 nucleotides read TGTGCCAGTAGTATAGACGGGGGGGCCGGGGAGCTGTTTTTT. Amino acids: CASSIDGGAGELFF.

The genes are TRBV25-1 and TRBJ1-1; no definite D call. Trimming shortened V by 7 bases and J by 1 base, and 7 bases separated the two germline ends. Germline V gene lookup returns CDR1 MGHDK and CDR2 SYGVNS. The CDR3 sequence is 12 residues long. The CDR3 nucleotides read TGTGCCAGCATGGCAGGGAACACTGAAGCTTTCTTT. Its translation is CASMAGNTEAFF.

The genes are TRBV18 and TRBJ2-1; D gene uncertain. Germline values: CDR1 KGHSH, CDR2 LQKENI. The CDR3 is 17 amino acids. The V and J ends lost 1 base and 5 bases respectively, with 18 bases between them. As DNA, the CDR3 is TGTGCCAGCTCACCACGGAACCTCGGACCATTAAACAATGAGCAGTTCTTC. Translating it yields CASSPRNLGPLNNEQFF.

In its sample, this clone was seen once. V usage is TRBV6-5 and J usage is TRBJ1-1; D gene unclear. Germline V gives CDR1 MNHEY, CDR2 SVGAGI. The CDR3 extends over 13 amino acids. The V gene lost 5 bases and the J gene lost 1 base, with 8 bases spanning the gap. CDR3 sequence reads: CASSSWKNTEAFF. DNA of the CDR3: TGTGCCAGCAGTAGTTGGAAGAACACTGAAGCTTTCTTT.

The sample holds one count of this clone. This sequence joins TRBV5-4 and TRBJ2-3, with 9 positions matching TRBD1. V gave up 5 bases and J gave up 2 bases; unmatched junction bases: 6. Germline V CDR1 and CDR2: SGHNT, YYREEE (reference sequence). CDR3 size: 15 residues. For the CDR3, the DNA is TGTGCCAGCAGGGCCGGGACAGGGAACACAGATACGCAGTATTTT. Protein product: CASRAGTGNTDTQYF.

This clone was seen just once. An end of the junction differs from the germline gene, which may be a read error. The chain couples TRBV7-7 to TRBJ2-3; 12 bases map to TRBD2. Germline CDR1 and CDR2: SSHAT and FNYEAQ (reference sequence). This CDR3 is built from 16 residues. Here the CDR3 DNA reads TGTGCTAGCAGCCTGGGACTAGCGGGCACTCAAGATACGCAGTATTTT. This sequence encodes CASSLGLAGTQDTQYF.